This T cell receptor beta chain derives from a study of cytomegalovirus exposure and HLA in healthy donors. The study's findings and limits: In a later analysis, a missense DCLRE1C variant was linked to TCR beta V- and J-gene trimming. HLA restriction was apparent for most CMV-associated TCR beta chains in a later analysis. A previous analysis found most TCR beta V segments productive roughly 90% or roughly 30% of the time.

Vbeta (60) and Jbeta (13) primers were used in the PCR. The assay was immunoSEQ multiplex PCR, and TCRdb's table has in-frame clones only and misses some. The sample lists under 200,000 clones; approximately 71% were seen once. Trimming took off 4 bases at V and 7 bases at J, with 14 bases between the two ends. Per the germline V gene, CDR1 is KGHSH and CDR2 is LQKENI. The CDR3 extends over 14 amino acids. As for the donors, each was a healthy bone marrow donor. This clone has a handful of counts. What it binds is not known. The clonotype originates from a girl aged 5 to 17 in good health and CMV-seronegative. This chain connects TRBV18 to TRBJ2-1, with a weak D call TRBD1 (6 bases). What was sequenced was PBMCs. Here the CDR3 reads CASSRPPQGNEQFF. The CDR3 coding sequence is TGTGCCAGCTCACGACCTCCTCAGGGGAATGAGCAGTTCTTC.